One and the same sample provided the 24 T cell receptor beta chains below, sequenced in a study of T cell changes during pregnancy in multiple sclerosis. Sequencing used immunoSEQ multiplex PCR; TCRdb keeps in-frame clones, though not all of them. Among under 35,000 clones listed, under 90% were seen once. This sample comprised CD8+ T cells from peripheral blood mononuclear cells, obtained after pregnancy. All receptors derive from a female donor with multiple sclerosis, enrolled in a pregnancy study.

The V call is TRBV27, the J call TRBJ1-2, with D maybe TRBD1 (5 bases). Trimming left V 6 bases short and J 4 bases short, with 15 bases between. CDR1 is MNHEY and CDR2 is SMNVEV in the germline V gene (reference sequence). This CDR3 contains 14 residues. CDR3 amino acids: CASSPLGRGYGYTF. The CDR3 bases are TGTGCCAGCAGCCCCCTGGGGCGCGGCTATGGCTACACCTTC.

This clone was recorded only once. The sample contains more than one DNA sequence encoding this CDR3. This sequence joins TRBV6-1 and TRBJ2-7; 7 positions match TRBD1. CDR3 length: 15 residues. The junction had 11 bases not matched to a gene; V was cut back by 5 bases and J by 4 bases. Germline V gene data show CDR1 as MNHNS and CDR2 as SASEGT. The CDR3 loop reads CASSIWDSAPYEQYF. CDR3 nucleotides: TGTGCCAGCAGTATCTGGGACAGCGCCCCTTACGAGCAGTACTTC.

This chain links TRBV28 with TRBJ2-7; 7 nucleotides agree with TRBD1. This CDR3 contains 14 residues. V was pared by 3 bases and J by 2 bases, with 4 bases of the junction left unmatched. Germline V gene lookup returns CDR1 MDHEN and CDR2 SYDVKM. CDR3 in amino acids: CASSFRDRAYEQYF. The DNA of the CDR3 is TGTGCCAGCAGTTTCCGGGACAGAGCCTACGAGCAGTACTTC.

This clone was picked up one time. V and J are TRBV6-5 and TRBJ1-5, with 7 nucleotides matching TRBD1. V lost 7 bases and J lost 3; bases outside the gene matches: 9. This CDR3 contains 15 residues. Germline V gene data show CDR1 as MNHEY and CDR2 as SVGAGI. As DNA, the CDR3 is TGTGCCAGCACCCCGACAGGGAATCTCAATCAGCCCCAGCATTTT. Its translation is CASTPTGNLNQPQHF.

The chain uses TRBV5-4 and TRBJ1-1; D unclear. Trimming removed 3 bases at V and 3 bases at J, with 6 bases between. The germline V gene has CDR1 SGHNT and CDR2 YYREEE (reference sequence). The CDR3 consists of 12 residues. In nucleotides, the CDR3 is TGTGCCAGCAGCTACAGTTACACTGAAGCTTTCTTT. Translating it yields CASSYSYTEAFF.

The chain carries TRBV7-3 and TRBJ2-5, with 7 bases aligning to TRBD2. The CDR3 length is 15 residues. CDR1 is SGHTA, CDR2 FQGTGA, per germline. The J segment lost 0 bases and the V segment lost 5 bases, leaving 6 bases of the junction unmatched. CDR3 coding DNA: TGTGCCAGCAGCCCCGGGACTACGTACCAAGAGACCCAGTACTTC. Its protein is CASSPGTTYQETQYF.

Comment on this clone: One junction end does not reproduce the germline sequence, and a read error may be involved. The chain links TRBV7-2 to TRBJ2-7; 8 nucleotides align to TRBD1. Germline CDR1 reads SGHTA; CDR2 reads FQGNSA. The CDR3 sequence is 15 residues long. The CDR3 loop reads CAGSWGQASSYEQYF. The CDR3 DNA reads TGTGCCGGCAGCTGGGGACAGGCGAGCTCCTACGAGCAGTACTTC.

The sample holds many counts of this clone. The V and J genes are TRBV6-1 and TRBJ1-2; D might be TRBD1 (6 bases). This CDR3 spans 12 amino acids. The germline V gene has CDR1 MNHNS and CDR2 SASEGT. V lost 6 bases and J 8 bases, leaving 13 bases between the germline ends. The CDR3 here is CASRGQSVGYTF. The CDR3, as DNA: TGTGCCAGCAGAGGACAGTCTGTCGGCTACACCTTC.

A few counts support this clone. The chain couples TRBV29-1 to TRBJ1-1, with 7 bases fitting TRBD1. Germline lookup yields CDR1 SQVTM and CDR2 ANQGSEA. The ends lost 4 bases at V and 1 base at J; junction bases unmatched: 0. CDR3 length equals 12 residues. The CDR3 loop is CSVAGGNTEAFF. CDR3 DNA: TGCAGCGTTGCAGGGGGGAACACTGAAGCTTTCTTT.

The V call is TRBV19, the J call TRBJ1-5; 8 bases fit TRBD1. CDR3 size: 15 residues. Germline assignment: CDR1 LNHDA and CDR2 SQIVND (reference sequence). Unmatched junction bases numbered 3, after V lost 3 bases and J lost 2 bases. This CDR3 is CASSMDRAGNQPQHF. The DNA for the CDR3 is TGTGCCAGTAGTATGGACAGGGCGGGCAATCAGCCCCAGCATTTT.

This rearrangement joins TRBV11-2 to TRBJ2-7; 11 nucleotides agree with TRBD1. V shed 0 bases and J 2 bases; nucleotides not matched to a gene: 3. CDR3 size: 16 residues. Germline assignment: CDR1 SGHAT and CDR2 FQNNGV. CDR3 sequence: CASSLDPGQGAYEQYF. The CDR3 DNA sequence: TGTGCCAGCAGCTTAGACCCGGGACAGGGGGCCTACGAGCAGTACTTC.

The rearrangement joins TRBV7-9 to TRBJ2-3; tentative D call: TRBD2 (5 bases). V lost 4 bases, J lost 6 bases, and 11 bases lay in between. In germline, CDR1 is SEHNR, CDR2 FQNEAQ (reference sequence). The CDR3 length is 13 residues. The CDR3 bases are TGTGCCAGCAGCTGGGAGACCGGGGATACGCAGTATTTT. Translation: CASSWETGDTQYF.

V and J are TRBV4-1 and TRBJ2-3; 15 bases agree with TRBD2. The CDR3 is 19 amino acids. The ends lost 3 bases at V and 5 bases at J; junction bases unmatched: 12. Germline-derived CDR1 and CDR2 are MGHRA and YSYEKL. This CDR3 reads CASSHPGLAGGPDRDTQYF. CDR3 coding DNA: TGCGCCAGCAGCCACCCAGGACTAGCGGGGGGGCCGGATCGAGATACGCAGTATTTT.

The rearrangement uses TRBV6-4 and TRBJ1-6, with 7 nucleotides matching TRBD1. The V gene's germline CDR1 is MRHNA and CDR2 SNTAGT. The CDR3 is made up of 15 amino acids. V dropped 5 bases and J dropped 9; count of bases not matched to a gene: 10. This CDR3 is CASSLPDRRGSPLHF. The CDR3 region has the DNA TGTGCCAGCAGTCTTCCGGACAGGCGAGGTTCACCCCTCCACTTT.

This chain connects TRBV2 to TRBJ1-4, with 9 positions matching TRBD1. The CDR3 spans 15 residues. Germline V lookup: CDR1 SNHLY, CDR2 FYNNEI. Losses at the gene ends were 5 bases for V and 7 bases for J; bases not matched to a gene: 8. In DNA, the CDR3 is TGTGCCAGCAGTACTTTGACAGGGGGGACTGAAAAACTGTTTTTT. Its translation: CASSTLTGGTEKLFF.

There are a few counts of this clone. This chain connects TRBV4-2 to TRBJ1-3; 8 positions agree with TRBD1. Losses at the gene ends were 1 base for V and 8 bases for J; bases not matched to a gene: 7. Germline CDR1 is LGHNA and CDR2 is YNFKEQ. The CDR3 loop spans 15 amino acids. CDR3 bases: TGTGCCAGCAGCCAAGTGCAGGGGGCGGTGGACACCATATATTTT. It specifies CASSQVQGAVDTIYF.

V usage is TRBV9 and J usage is TRBJ2-1; 7 bases agree with TRBD1. The CDR3 runs 13 residues. In germline, CDR1 is SGDLS, CDR2 YYNGEE. V dropped 4 bases and J dropped 5; count of bases not matched to a gene: 3. CDR3 protein: CASSWDSDNEQFF. The DNA of the CDR3 is TGTGCCAGCAGCTGGGACAGTGACAATGAGCAGTTCTTC.

The chain couples TRBV7-9 to TRBJ1-1, with D hard to call. This CDR3 is 15 amino acids long. Germline assignment: CDR1 SEHNR and CDR2 FQNEAQ (reference sequence). V was cut by 1 base and J by 7 bases, with 16 bases left in between. CDR3 nucleotide sequence: TGTGCCAGCAGCTTAGGGGTGGGCCGCAGCATTGAAGCTTTCTTT. As protein: CASSLGVGRSIEAFF.

The count of this clone is one. The rearrangement uses TRBV2 and TRBJ1-2; D is perhaps TRBD1 (6 bases). The CDR3 sequence is 10 residues long. Per germline, CDR1 SNHLY and CDR2 FYNNEI. This CDR3 is CAKLDRYYTF. DNA of the CDR3: TGTGCTAAATTGGACAGATACTACACCTTC.

This chain connects TRBV4-1 to TRBJ2-3; 7 bases fit TRBD2. The V and J ends lost 4 bases and 5 bases, in that order; junction bases with no gene match: 9. Germline CDR1 is MGHRA and CDR2 is YSYEKL. The CDR3 is 15 amino acids. The chain's CDR3 is CASSPGGGFGDTQYF. In nucleotides, the CDR3 is TGCGCCAGCAGCCCTGGGGGGGGGTTTGGAGATACGCAGTATTTT.

The chain couples TRBV7-9 to TRBJ2-7; 9 positions match TRBD1. Germline V gene lookup returns CDR1 SEHNR and CDR2 FQNEAQ (reference sequence). J was trimmed by 6 bases and V by 1 base; bases with no gene match: 4. The CDR3 extends over 14 amino acids. CDR3: CASSLGRDRAEQYF. The CDR3 DNA follows: TGTGCCAGCAGCTTAGGACGGGACAGGGCCGAGCAGTACTTC.

The chain joins TRBV2 to TRBJ1-1, with TRBD1 matching over 9 bases. CDR1 is SNHLY and CDR2 is FYNNEI in the germline V gene. J gave up 5 bases and V 5 bases, and 9 bases lay outside the gene matches. The CDR3 extends over 15 amino acids. The CDR3 DNA reads TGTGCCAGCAGTAGACCGGGACAGGGATGGACTGAAGCTTTCTTT. Its protein product is CASSRPGQGWTEAFF. The full variable domain, its missing parts supplied by reference TRBV2 and TRBJ1-1, is EPEVTQTPSHQVTQMGQEVILRCVPISNHLYFYWYRQILGQKVEFLVSFYNNEISEKSEIFDDQFSVERPDGSNFTLKIRSTKLEDSAMYFCASSRPGQGWTEAFFGQGTRLTVV.

V usage is TRBV27 and J usage is TRBJ2-7, with D hard to call. This CDR3 spans 14 amino acids. V shed 1 base and J shed 0 bases, with 7 bases lying between them. CDR1 is MNHEY, CDR2 SMNVEV, per germline (reference sequence). The CDR3, as DNA: TGTGCCAGCAGTTTATGGGCCAGCTCCTACGAGCAGTACTTC. Protein product: CASSLWASSYEQYF.

This chain connects TRBV5-1 to TRBJ2-7; the match to TRBD2 covers 8 bases. The CDR3 totals 16 residues. The germline gives CDR1 SGHRS, CDR2 YFSETQ. J was trimmed by 0 bases and V by 2 bases; bases with no gene match: 7. Written as DNA, the CDR3 is TGCGCCAGCAGCTTCGCCGGGGGGGCAGGCTCCTACGAGCAGTACTTC. Protein product: CASSFAGGAGSYEQYF.